This entry lists 30 T cell receptor beta chains sequenced from one sample in a study of blood T cell repertoires in COVID-19. TCRdb's copy holds only in-frame clones and misses some; the assay was immunoSEQ multiplex PCR. The table includes 8,800 or so clones, 70% to 85% detected once. The sequenced sample was peripheral blood. The receptors shown here come from a human donor in a cohort sampled during active COVID-19.

V is TRBV11-2 and J is TRBJ1-2; D remains ambiguous. The CDR3 covers 15 residues. Germline loops: CDR1 SGHAT, CDR2 FQNNGV. V was pared by 1 base and J by 2 bases, with 11 bases between. CDR3 coding DNA: TGTGCCAGCAGCTTAGGCCTCAGTTCGAACTATGGCTACACCTTC. It specifies CASSLGLSSNYGYTF.

The chain couples TRBV24-1 to TRBJ2-5; TRBD2 matches at 9 bases. Germline-derived CDR1 and CDR2 are KGHDR and SFDVKD. With 9 bases clipped from V and 1 base from J, the junction kept 8 bases outside the gene matches. This CDR3 is built from 15 residues. The CDR3 DNA sequence: TGTGCCACCTCTAGTCTAGCGGGAATCCAAGAGACCCAGTACTTC. Encoded protein: CATSSLAGIQETQYF.

The rearrangement uses TRBV6-5 and TRBJ1-1; 8 positions match TRBD1. This CDR3 is built from 15 residues. The junction had 3 bases not matched to a gene; V was cut back by 1 base and J by 2 bases. Germline CDR1 and CDR2: MNHEY and SVGAGI. The CDR3 sequence: CASSYYGQGNTEAFF. The CDR3, as DNA: TGTGCCAGCAGTTACTACGGACAGGGTAACACTGAAGCTTTCTTT.

The chain has TRBV19 and TRBJ2-1, with TRBD2 identical over 12 bases. Trimming removed 10 bases from V and 7 bases from J; junction bases left unmatched: 11. Germline CDR1 and CDR2: LNHDA and SQIVND (reference sequence). The length of the CDR3 is 15 residues. DNA of the CDR3: TGTGCCACCTGGGCCCCTAGCGGGAGGGGTAATGAGCAGTTCTTC. Its translation is CATWAPSGRGNEQFF.

In this sample, this clone turned up once. The chain couples TRBV12-3 or TRBV12-4 to TRBJ2-1; no firm D call. The CDR3 runs to 13 residues. V gave up 7 bases and J gave up 0 bases, with 7 bases separating them. CDR3 nucleotide sequence: TGTGCCAGCAAGCCGAGCTCCTACAATGAGCAGTTCTTC. Translated: CASKPSSYNEQFF.

The chain recombines TRBV7-9 with TRBJ2-7; TRBD1 matches 7 bases. Losses at the gene ends were 1 base for V and 0 bases for J; bases not matched to a gene: 3. CDR1 and CDR2 from the germline V gene are SEHNR and FQNEAQ (reference sequence). The CDR3 length is 15 residues. CDR3 residues: CASSLEGQYSYEQYF. The CDR3 DNA reads as TGTGCCAGCAGCTTAGAGGGACAGTACTCCTACGAGCAGTACTTC.

The V gene is TRBV28, the J gene TRBJ2-7, with D possibly TRBD2 on 5 matching bases. Germline V lookup: CDR1 MDHEN, CDR2 SYDVKM. The CDR3 is 14 residues long. Trimming cost V 5 bases and J 7 bases, with 18 bases left between them. The CDR3 reads CASSETRATGEQYV. The CDR3 region has the DNA TGTGCCAGCAGTGAAACTAGGGCGACGGGAGAGCAGTACGTC.

V usage is TRBV5-5 and J usage is TRBJ2-1; 8 nucleotides agree with TRBD2. CDR3 size: 16 residues. Germline CDR1 is SGHKS and CDR2 is YYEKEE (reference sequence). Unmatched junction bases numbered 14, after V lost 6 bases and J lost 6 bases. The CDR3 region is CASTPWGRGAGNEQFF. The DNA for the CDR3 is TGTGCCAGCACCCCCTGGGGGCGGGGGGCTGGCAATGAGCAGTTCTTC.

The CDR3 here is CSARGQGHYGYTF. In DNA, the CDR3 is TGCAGCGCGCGTGGACAGGGTCACTATGGCTACACCTTC. The chain is built from TRBV29-1 and TRBJ1-2; 8 bases are shared with TRBD1. The junction had 7 bases not matched to a gene; V was cut back by 7 bases and J by 3 bases. Germline V gives CDR1 SQVTM, CDR2 ANQGSEA. The CDR3 length is 13 residues.

The V and J genes are TRBV10-3 and TRBJ1-1; 7 nucleotides align to TRBD1. J lost 0 bases, V lost 6 bases, and 4 bases had no gene match. CDR1 is ENHRY, CDR2 SYGVKD, per germline. CDR3 length: 14 amino acids. The CDR3 bases are TGTGCCATCAGAGAGACAGGGTTGAACACTGAAGCTTTCTTT. Its translation: CAIRETGLNTEAFF.

J is TRBJ2-2 and V is TRBV11-2; no reliable D call. Germline lookup yields CDR1 SGHAT and CDR2 FQNNGV. V lost 6 bases, J lost 3 bases, and 5 bases lay in between. The length of the CDR3 is 12 residues. The CDR3 DNA sequence: TGTGCCAGCAGACATTACACCGGGGAGCTGTTTTTT. This encodes CASRHYTGELFF.

This chain uses TRBV2 with TRBJ2-5; the D gene is possibly TRBD2 (5 bases). V was shortened by 8 bases and J by 6 bases, with 7 bases between the two germline ends. The CDR3 is made up of 10 amino acids. The germline V gene encodes CDR1 SNHLY and CDR2 FYNNEI. CDR3 DNA sequence: TGTGCCAGCGGGAGTCAGACCCAGTACTTC. Amino acid sequence: CASGSQTQYF.

V is TRBV21-1 and J is TRBJ2-5; the D call in the table, TRBD2, was not verified against the DNA. TRBV21-1 is an annotated pseudogene. The CDR3 is 17 amino acids. CDR3 DNA: TGTGCCAGCAGCAAATGCGATAGCGGGGGGGTTTGGGAGACCCAGTACTTC. It is translated as CASSKCDSGGVWETQYF.

The chain links TRBV27 to TRBJ2-7; D is perhaps TRBD1 (5 bases). Germline V gene sequence: CDR1 MNHEY, CDR2 SMNVEV (reference sequence). The V end lost 3 bases, the J end lost 5 bases, and 14 bases lay between the germline ends. CDR3 length: 14 residues. CDR3 DNA sequence: TGTGCCAGCAGTTTTGGGCAGGGTTTTCACGAGCAGTACTTC. Protein: CASSFGQGFHEQYF.

The CDR3 DNA reads TGTGCCAGCAGTGCTCCGGGACAGGGCGCTCCCTATAGCAATCAGCCCCAGCATTTT. This sequence encodes CASSAPGQGAPYSNQPQHF. The chain carries TRBV6-4 and TRBJ1-5; 9 nucleotides align to TRBD1. The J segment lost 0 bases and the V segment lost 4 bases, leaving 13 bases of the junction unmatched. The CDR3 has 19 amino acids. Germline CDR1 reads MRHNA; CDR2 reads SNTAGT.

J is TRBJ1-5 and V is TRBV3-1 (or the pseudogene TRBV3-2); maybe TRBD1 (6 bases). The CDR3 spans 13 residues. The V end was cut by 2 bases, the J end by 8 bases, with 10 bases between. Germline-derived CDR1 and CDR2 are LGHDT and YNNKEL (reference sequence). The CDR3 sequence is CASSQTGQEPQHF. The CDR3 region has the DNA TGTGCCAGCAGCCAAACAGGGCAGGAGCCCCAGCATTTT.

CDR3 sequence (DNA): TGTGCCAGCAGCTTGGGGACTAGCGGGAGGGTTCAAGCAGATACGCAGTATTTT. Translated, it gives CASSLGTSGRVQADTQYF. J is TRBJ2-3 and V is TRBV5-4, with 15 bases aligning to TRBD2. The CDR3 length is 18 residues. With 0 bases clipped from V and 4 bases from J, the junction kept 6 bases outside the gene matches. Germline V CDR1 and CDR2: SGHNT, YYREEE (reference sequence). The whole variable domain, remainder taken from reference TRBV5-4 and TRBJ2-3, is ETGVTQSPTHLIKTRGQQVTLRCSSQSGHNTVSWYQQALGQGPQFIFQYYREEENGRGNFPPRFSGLQFPNYSSELNVNALELDDSALYLCASSLGTSGRVQADTQYFGPGTRLTVL.

The chain has TRBV4-3 and TRBJ2-3; 8 bases agree with TRBD1. Germline CDR1 reads LGHNA; CDR2 reads YSLEER. V was clipped by 2 bases and J by 2 bases; unmatched bases: 6. CDR3 length: 16 amino acids. The CDR3 loop reads CASSQTWGQDTDTQYF. The CDR3 nucleotides read TGCGCCAGCAGCCAAACCTGGGGACAGGACACAGATACGCAGTATTTT.

This chain joins TRBV11-1 and TRBJ1-6, with D uncertain. Germline-derived CDR1 and CDR2 are SGHAT and FQDESV (reference sequence). The V end lost 1 base, the J end lost 9 bases, and 16 bases lay between the germline ends. This CDR3 has 16 amino acids. CDR3 protein: CASSLEVPTAGSPLHF. The CDR3 DNA reads TGTGCCAGCAGCTTAGAAGTCCCAACGGCGGGTTCACCCCTCCACTTT.

V and J are TRBV11-3 and TRBJ2-3; 13 positions agree with TRBD2. Germline V lookup: CDR1 SGHNT, CDR2 YENEEA. The ends lost 1 base at V and 4 bases at J; junction bases unmatched: 11. This CDR3 has 19 amino acids. CDR3: CASSLGRTSGSPGADTQYF. CDR3 bases: TGTGCCAGCAGCTTAGGCAGGACTAGCGGGAGTCCGGGGGCAGATACGCAGTATTTT.

The genes are TRBV4-3 and TRBJ1-4; 7 nucleotides align to TRBD1. Germline lookup yields CDR1 LGHNA and CDR2 YSLEER. Trimming at V came to 4 bases and at J to 3 bases, leaving 11 bases not matched to a gene. The CDR3 length is 17 residues. The CDR3 DNA follows: TGCGCCAGCAGCCCAGCTCCCTATGGGACAGCTAATGAAAAACTGTTTTTT. Its translation is CASSPAPYGTANEKLFF.

The chain recombines TRBV6-4 with TRBJ1-1; perhaps TRBD1 as D (6 bases). V was shortened by 4 bases and J by 1 base, with 7 bases between the two germline ends. The CDR3 contains 13 residues. Germline-derived CDR1 and CDR2 are MRHNA and SNTAGT. For the CDR3, the DNA is TGTGCCAGCAGTGCGGGACAGAACACTGAAGCTTTCTTT. This codes for CASSAGQNTEAFF.

This clone has only one observation. The chain combines TRBV10-3 with TRBJ1-4, with a weak D call TRBD1 (5 bases). The CDR3 is 14 amino acids. With 6 bases removed from V and 0 bases from J, the gap between germline ends came to 8 bases. CDR1 and CDR2 (germline): ENHRY, SYGVKD. The CDR3 DNA is TGTGCCATCAGGGACACTGCAACTAATGAAAAACTGTTTTTT. Translating gives CAIRDTATNEKLFF.

The chain joins TRBV2 to TRBJ2-2; the D is unclear. Trimming removed 6 bases at V and 0 bases at J, with 11 bases between. The CDR3 runs 15 residues. Germline CDR1 and CDR2: SNHLY and FYNNEI. The CDR3 is CASRLGGTNTGELFF. CDR3 sequence (DNA): TGTGCCAGCAGACTCGGCGGAACGAACACCGGGGAGCTGTTTTTT.

The gene calls are TRBV10-2 and TRBJ1-1, with TRBD1 identical over 7 bases. After removal of 7 bases from V and 0 bases from J, the junction contained 8 bases not matched to a gene. CDR1 is WSHSY and CDR2 is SAAADI in the germline V gene. The CDR3 is 15 amino acids. The CDR3 loop reads CASIGGDSLNTEAFF. CDR3 in DNA: TGCGCCAGCATCGGTGGGGACAGCCTGAACACTGAAGCTTTCTTT.

This sequence joins TRBV21-1 and TRBJ2-2; the table's D call of TRBD2 was not tested on the DNA. TRBV21-1 is given as a pseudogene. This CDR3 has 16 amino acids. In DNA, the CDR3 is TGTGCCAGCAGCAAAAACAAAGCGGATAACACCGGGGAGCTGTTTTTT. Protein sequence: CASSKNKADNTGELFF.

This chain joins TRBV7-9 and TRBJ1-5; the D gene is possibly TRBD1 (5 bases). Looked up from germline, CDR1 is SEHNR and CDR2 is FQNEAQ (reference sequence). This CDR3 has 15 amino acids. V was pared by 0 bases and J by 6 bases, with 12 bases between. Written as DNA, the CDR3 is TGTGCCAGCAGCTTAGCGCGGGGGGAGGGTCAGCCCCAGCATTTT. Translated: CASSLARGEGQPQHF.

The chain uses TRBV7-3 and TRBJ1-1; the D gene is possibly TRBD1 (6 bases). Germline V gene data show CDR1 as SGHTA and CDR2 as FQGTGA. Trimming removed 1 base at V and 5 bases at J, with 11 bases between. CDR3 size: 14 residues. CDR3 nucleotides: TGTGCCAGCAGCTTAAAACCGACAGGAACTGAAGCTTTCTTT. Translating it yields CASSLKPTGTEAFF.

The chain is built from TRBV3-1 (or the pseudogene TRBV3-2) and TRBJ1-2; D remains ambiguous. The germline CDR1 and CDR2 sequences are LGHDT and YNNKEL (reference sequence). The V end lost 0 bases, the J end lost 0 bases, and 11 bases lay between the germline ends. The CDR3 length is 16 residues. The CDR3 sequence is CASSQESGLANYGYTF. CDR3 bases: TGTGCCAGCAGCCAAGAATCGGGTTTAGCTAACTATGGCTACACCTTC.

The chain uses TRBV19 and TRBJ2-1; 15 bases fit TRBD2. V was pared by 6 bases and J by 9 bases, with 15 bases of the junction left unmatched. The germline gives CDR1 LNHDA, CDR2 SQIVND (reference sequence). The CDR3 is made up of 18 amino acids. The CDR3 bases are TGTGCCAGTAGGGAGCTCGGGACTAGCGGGGGGCGGAGGCCTGAGCAGTTCTTC. It is translated as CASRELGTSGGRRPEQFF. Variable domain in full (rest from reference TRBV19 and TRBJ2-1): DGGITQSPKYLFRKEGQNVTLSCEQNLNHDAMYWYRQDPGQGLRLIYYSQIVNDFQKGDIAEGYSVSREKKESFPLTVTSAQKNPTAFYLCASRELGTSGGRRPEQFFGPGTRLTVL.